Listed here are 30 T cell receptor beta chains from one sample, sequenced in a study of human T cells and chemical hapten exposure (dated by TCRdb to about 2021). The sample's time point label, decoded: patch test 1, 2 weeks after DPC sensitization. The treatment or condition label for this specimen denotes: therapeutic diphenylcyclopropenone sensitization with weekly scalp DPC. The library relied on RACE. Sequencing relied on a NextSeq 500. Through fastp at Q25 and MiXCR, TCRdb rebuilt clones from the public reads, retaining in-frame beta chains. Identical CDR3 protein sequences are pooled into one entry, listed with their most common genes and DNA. In all, the sample holds 150,000 to 200,000 distinct CDR3 sequences, and about 15% of those were seen once. The ten largest clones capture about 1.7% of the sample. Specimen: whole blood, collected in connection with sensitization to the hapten diphenylcyclopropenone (DPC). These receptors all come from a woman in her 30s with alopecia areata. Some clones in this sample may be carry-over from other donors' samples.

This clonotype turned up a few times. The rearrangement uses TRBV7-2 and TRBJ1-6; no clear D gene. V lost 4 bases and J lost 5, with 12 bases in between. Germline assignment: CDR1 SGHTA and CDR2 FQGNSA. The CDR3 is made up of 15 amino acids. The CDR3 reads CASSSASANNSPLHF. The DNA of the CDR3 is TGTGCCAGCAGCTCCGCATCGGCGAATAATTCACCCCTCCACTTT.

This clonotype was counted a few times. The V call is TRBV5-4, the J call TRBJ1-2; D perhaps matches TRBD1 (5 bases). The CDR3 totals 13 residues. Trimming took off 5 bases at V and 8 bases at J, with 16 bases between the two ends. Germline V gives CDR1 SGHNT, CDR2 YYREEE (reference sequence). This CDR3 is CASRQGTESGYTF. DNA of the CDR3: TGTGCCAGCAGGCAAGGGACTGAATCGGGCTACACCTTC.

This rearrangement joins TRBV15 to TRBJ2-2; no clear D gene. This CDR3 comprises 14 residues. Germline values: CDR1 LNHNV, CDR2 YYDKDF (reference sequence). Trimming removed 3 bases from V and 6 bases from J, with 11 bases in between. Here the CDR3 DNA reads TGTGCCACCAGCAGGGAAAGGGTGGCCGGGGAGCTGTTTTTT. Its translation is CATSRERVAGELFF.

V usage is TRBV27 and J usage is TRBJ2-1; 7 bases agree with TRBD1. Trimming took 0 bases from V and 5 from J; bases not matched to a gene: 1. Germline-derived CDR1 and CDR2 are MNHEY and SMNVEV (reference sequence). CDR3 length: 14 amino acids. The CDR3 nucleotides read TGTGCCAGCAGTTTATCAGGGACAGACAATGAGCAGTTCTTC. It is translated as CASSLSGTDNEQFF.

The chain uses TRBV14 and TRBJ1-5; D is ambiguous. Germline CDR1 SGHDN, CDR2 FVKESK. CDR3 length: 15 amino acids. Trimming stripped 0 bases from V and 6 bases from J, with 12 bases between. In DNA form, the CDR3 reads TGTGCCAGCAGCCAAGAGGAGGCCGGGTTTCAGCCCCAGCATTTT. This codes for CASSQEEAGFQPQHF.

V gene TRBV14 combines with J gene TRBJ2-1; D remains unclear. The V end was cut by 0 bases, the J end by 5 bases, with 14 bases between. CDR3 size: 16 residues. Germline V CDR1 and CDR2: SGHDN, FVKESK. The CDR3 region is CASSQDFRAWDNEQFF. The CDR3 coding sequence is TGTGCCAGCAGCCAAGATTTCCGGGCTTGGGACAATGAGCAGTTCTTC.

The chain joins TRBV19 to TRBJ2-2; 8 bases fit TRBD1. CDR1 is LNHDA and CDR2 is SQIVND in the germline V gene (reference sequence). The CDR3 sequence is 15 residues long. The J segment lost 7 bases and the V segment lost 7 bases, leaving 11 bases of the junction unmatched. CDR3 nucleotides: TGTGCCAGTACTCAAAGACAGGGGCAGGTCGGGGAGCTGTTTTTT. It translates to CASTQRQGQVGELFF.

This clonotype was seen more than once but under ten times. The J gene is TRBJ2-2, the V gene TRBV11-2; D may be TRBD1 (5 bases). CDR1 is SGHAT and CDR2 is FQNNGV in the germline V gene. The CDR3 totals 14 residues. V lost 5 bases to trimming and J lost 1 base, with 8 bases between them. The CDR3 coding sequence is TGTGCCAGCAGCCGCACAGGGAACACCGGGGAGCTGTTTTTT. Its translation is CASSRTGNTGELFF.

The CDR3 loop reads CASSMRTGWSNEQFF. The CDR3 nucleotides are TGTGCCAGCAGCATGCGGACAGGGTGGAGCAATGAGCAGTTCTTC. The chain uses TRBV13 and TRBJ2-1; 8 bases align to TRBD1. After removal of 5 bases from V and 6 bases from J, the junction contained 9 bases not matched to a gene. Germline CDR1 PRHDT, CDR2 FYEKMQ (reference sequence). CDR3 length: 15 amino acids. The full variable domain, its missing parts supplied by reference TRBV13 and TRBJ2-1, is AAGVIQSPRHLIKEKRETATLKCYPIPRHDTVYWYQQGPGQDPQFLISFYEKMQSDKGSIPDRFSAQQFSDYHSELNMSSLELGDSALYFCASSMRTGWSNEQFFGPGTRLTVL.

The rearrangement uses TRBV6-1 and TRBJ2-1; D is perhaps TRBD2 (6 bases). Germline assignment: CDR1 MNHNS and CDR2 SASEGT. The germline V and J ends were trimmed by 6 bases and 6 bases, with 12 bases remaining between them. The CDR3 spans 13 residues. CDR3 residues: CASRSGAGNEQFF. CDR3 DNA sequence: TGTGCCAGCAGGAGCGGAGCGGGCAATGAGCAGTTCTTC.

This clonotype was seen only a few times. Relative to the germline gene, one junction end is altered; a read error may explain this. The chain uses TRBV5-4 and TRBJ1-1; the D is unclear. The CDR3 consists of 15 residues. Germline CDR1 SGHNT, CDR2 YYREEE (reference sequence). The CDR3 region is CASSLAANPNPEAFF. CDR3 sequence (DNA): TGTGCCAGCAGCTTGGCCGCAAACCCGAACCCTGAAGCTTTCTTT. The whole variable domain, filled in from reference TRBV5-4 and TRBJ1-1, reads ETGVTQSPTHLIKTRGQQVTLRCSSQSGHNTVSWYQQALGQGPQFIFQYYREEENGRGNFPPRFSGLQFPNYSSELNVNALELDDSALYLCASSLAANPNPEAFFGQGTRLTVV.

The rearrangement uses TRBV18 and TRBJ2-3; D remains ambiguous. CDR1 is KGHSH and CDR2 is LQKENI in the germline V gene. Trimming removed 5 bases from V and 6 bases from J, with 9 bases in between. The CDR3 sequence is 12 residues long. The CDR3 here is CASSSQSDTQYF. The DNA for the CDR3 is TGTGCCAGCTCATCTCAGTCCGATACGCAGTATTTT.

The V and J genes are TRBV29-1 and TRBJ1-5, with no clear D. Germline CDR1 and CDR2: SQVTM and ANQGSEA. Trimming cost V 4 bases and J 0 bases, with 4 bases left between them. The CDR3 is made up of 12 amino acids. The CDR3 protein is CSVGHSNQPQHF. The CDR3 DNA reads TGCAGCGTTGGTCATAGCAATCAGCCCCAGCATTTT.

This clonotype was seen at least ten times. This chain links TRBV29-1 with TRBJ2-1; 8 positions agree with TRBD2. Germline-derived CDR1 and CDR2 are SQVTM and ANQGSEA. The CDR3 length is 12 residues. V was pared by 2 bases and J by 7 bases, with 1 base of the junction left unmatched. CDR3 DNA: TGCAGCGTTGAAACTAGCGGAAATGAGCAGTTCTTC. This translates into CSVETSGNEQFF.

This chain connects TRBV18 to TRBJ1-1; D is ambiguous. In germline, CDR1 is KGHSH, CDR2 LQKENI. The CDR3 is 15 residues long. With 3 bases removed from V and 1 base from J, the gap between germline ends came to 12 bases. Here the CDR3 reads CASSPPSGSNTEAFF. Here the CDR3 DNA reads TGTGCCAGCTCACCCCCGAGTGGGTCGAACACTGAAGCTTTCTTT. The complete variable domain, with remaining parts taken from reference TRBV18 and TRBJ1-1, reads NAGVMQNPRHLVRRRGQEARLRCSPMKGHSHVYWYRQLPEEGLKFMVYLQKENIIDESGMPKERFSAEFPKEGPSILRIQQVVRGDSAAYFCASSPPSGSNTEAFFGQGTRLTVV.

This clonotype was seen repeatedly, ten times or more. The rearrangement joins TRBV20-1 to TRBJ2-5; D not certain. The CDR3 spans 11 residues. Trimming took off 2 bases at V and 3 bases at J, with 4 bases between the two ends. Germline loops: CDR1 DFQATT, CDR2 SNEGSKA (reference sequence). Written as DNA, the CDR3 is TGCAGTGCTAGACAGGAAGAGACCCAGTACTTC. Translated, it gives CSARQEETQYF.

This chain links TRBV10-3 with TRBJ1-2; D gene unclear. In germline, CDR1 is ENHRY, CDR2 SYGVKD. There are 13 residues in the CDR3. Trimming took off 3 bases at V and 4 bases at J, with 9 bases between the two ends. This CDR3 is CAISDQNSYGYTF. CDR3 DNA sequence: TGTGCCATCAGTGACCAGAATAGCTATGGCTACACCTTC.

The V and J genes are TRBV12-3 or TRBV12-4 and TRBJ2-2, with D uncertain. Trimming removed 6 bases at V and 5 bases at J, with 16 bases between. The CDR3 has 15 residues. The CDR3 here is CASRPRPFGTGELFF. CDR3 nucleotide sequence: TGTGCCAGCAGGCCTCGCCCCTTTGGGACCGGGGAGCTGTTTTTT.

V is TRBV5-1 and J is TRBJ1-2; no definite D call. V dropped 2 bases and J dropped 4 bases, with 15 bases sitting between them. Germline V gives CDR1 SGHRS, CDR2 YFSETQ. The CDR3 is made up of 15 amino acids. The CDR3 sequence: CASSFDGSNSYGYTF. The CDR3, as DNA: TGCGCCAGCAGCTTCGACGGAAGTAACTCCTATGGCTACACCTTC.

This sequence joins TRBV29-1 and TRBJ1-2; 10 positions agree with TRBD1. This CDR3 has 14 residues. V shed 3 bases, J shed 8 bases, and the junction held 9 bases outside the gene matches. From germline, CDR1 is SQVTM and CDR2 ANQGSEA. CDR3 sequence (DNA): TGCAGCGTTGAGGCGGGACAGGGGCCAGAGGGCTACACCTTC. It is translated as CSVEAGQGPEGYTF.

This rearrangement joins TRBV6-1 to TRBJ2-1; 8 nucleotides agree with TRBD1. The CDR3 is made up of 13 amino acids. V lost 6 bases and J lost 7; bases outside the gene matches: 5. Germline V gene lookup returns CDR1 MNHNS and CDR2 SASEGT. This CDR3 is CASRMTGANEQFF. In DNA form, the CDR3 reads TGTGCCAGCAGGATGACAGGGGCGAATGAGCAGTTCTTC.

The chain has TRBV7-8 and TRBJ1-5, with D possibly TRBD1 on 5 matching bases. The length of the CDR3 is 15 residues. Germline assignment: CDR1 SGHVS and CDR2 FQNEAQ. Trimming took off 1 base at V and 5 bases at J, with 12 bases between the two ends. The CDR3 loop is CASSLGSRDDQPQHF. The CDR3 coding sequence is TGTGCCAGCAGCTTAGGGTCCAGGGACGATCAGCCCCAGCATTTT.

This clonotype was counted between two and nine times. The genes are TRBV5-6 and TRBJ2-3; 10 bases map to TRBD1. CDR3 length: 15 amino acids. V was pared by 2 bases and J by 2 bases, with 2 bases of the junction left unmatched. Looked up from germline, CDR1 is SGHDT and CDR2 is YYEEEE. Here the CDR3 reads CASSFDRGHTDTQYF. The CDR3, as DNA: TGTGCCAGCAGCTTTGACAGGGGGCACACAGATACGCAGTATTTT.

This chain uses TRBV29-1 with TRBJ2-2, with 7 bases matching TRBD1. Germline V lookup: CDR1 SQVTM, CDR2 ANQGSEA. This CDR3 has 16 residues. Trimming cost V 4 bases and J 0 bases; bases outside gene matches: 8. CDR3 loop: CSVGGRDSANTGELFF. CDR3 nucleotides: TGCAGCGTTGGAGGCAGGGACAGCGCGAACACCGGGGAGCTGTTTTTT.

This clonotype has at least ten counts. The gene calls are TRBV20-1 and TRBJ2-5, with D perhaps matching TRBD1 (7 bases). The CDR3 loop spans 13 amino acids. Deletions cut 0 bases from V and 6 bases from J, with 11 bases between. The germline V gene has CDR1 DFQATT and CDR2 SNEGSKA (reference sequence). The chain's CDR3 is CSARDQGGKTQYF. The CDR3 DNA follows: TGCAGTGCTAGAGATCAGGGGGGAAAGACCCAGTACTTC.

This clonotype was counted a few times. V usage is TRBV28 and J usage is TRBJ1-3, with D unresolved. V lost 5 bases, J lost 0 bases, and 11 bases lay in between. CDR3 length equals 15 residues. Germline V lookup: CDR1 MDHEN, CDR2 SYDVKM. As DNA, the CDR3 is TGTGCCAGCAGTGTAGACACTGCCTCTGGAAACACCATATATTTT. It codes for CASSVDTASGNTIYF.

The V gene is TRBV29-1, the J gene TRBJ2-5; no reliable D call. Germline V gives CDR1 SQVTM, CDR2 ANQGSEA. Trimming removed 5 bases from V and 1 base from J, with 8 bases in between. This CDR3 contains 12 residues. The CDR3 DNA reads as TGCAGCGTTTCACCAGGCCAAGAGACCCAGTACTTC. Protein sequence: CSVSPGQETQYF.

V gene TRBV28 combines with J gene TRBJ1-6; TRBD1 might be the D (5 bases). The germline V gene has CDR1 MDHEN and CDR2 SYDVKM. The CDR3 extends over 12 amino acids. V shed 6 bases and J shed 6 bases, with 6 bases lying between them. The CDR3 reads CASRDSNSPLHF. In DNA, the CDR3 is TGTGCCAGCAGAGACAGTAATTCACCCCTCCACTTT.

The rearrangement links TRBV28 to TRBJ2-1, with 8 bases fitting TRBD2. This CDR3 is built from 16 residues. V shed 6 bases, J shed 6 bases, and the junction held 13 bases outside the gene matches. CDR1 is MDHEN, CDR2 SYDVKM, per germline. CDR3 sequence: CASRYTGTRFTNEQFF. As DNA, the CDR3 is TGTGCCAGCAGATACACCGGGACTAGGTTCACCAATGAGCAGTTCTTC.

J is TRBJ2-1 and V is TRBV7-2; no reliable D call. The CDR3 runs to 16 residues. CDR1 and CDR2 (germline): SGHTA, FQGNSA. Trimming left V 0 bases short and J 2 bases short, with 11 bases between. Here the CDR3 reads CASSLAGVAPYNEQFF. CDR3 sequence (DNA): TGTGCCAGCAGCTTAGCTGGGGTGGCCCCCTACAATGAGCAGTTCTTC. The full variable domain, with the rest looked up from reference TRBV7-2 and TRBJ2-1, is GAGVSQSPSNKVTEKGKDVELRCDPISGHTALYWYRQSLGQGLEFLIYFQGNSAPDKSGLPSDRFSAERTGGSVSTLTIQRTQQEDSAVYLCASSLAGVAPYNEQFFGPGTRLTVL.